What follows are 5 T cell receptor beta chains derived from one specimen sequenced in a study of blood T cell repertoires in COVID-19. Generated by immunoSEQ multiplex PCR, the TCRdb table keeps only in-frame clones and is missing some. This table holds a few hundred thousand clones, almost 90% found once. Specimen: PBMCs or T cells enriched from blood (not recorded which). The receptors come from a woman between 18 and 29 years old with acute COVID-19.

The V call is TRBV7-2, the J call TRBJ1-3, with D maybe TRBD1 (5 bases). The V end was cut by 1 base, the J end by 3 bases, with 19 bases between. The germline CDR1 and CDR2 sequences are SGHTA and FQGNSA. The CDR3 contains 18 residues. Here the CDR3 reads CASSLVARSRQGGNTIYF. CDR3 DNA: TGTGCCAGCAGCTTAGTCGCTCGGAGCCGGCAGGGTGGAAACACCATATATTTT.

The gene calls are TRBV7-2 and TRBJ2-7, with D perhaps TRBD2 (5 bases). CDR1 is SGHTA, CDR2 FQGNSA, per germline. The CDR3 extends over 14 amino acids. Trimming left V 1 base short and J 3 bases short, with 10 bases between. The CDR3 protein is CASSLGPTSYEQYF. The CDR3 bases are TGTGCCAGCAGCTTAGGCCCAACTAGCTACGAGCAGTACTTC.

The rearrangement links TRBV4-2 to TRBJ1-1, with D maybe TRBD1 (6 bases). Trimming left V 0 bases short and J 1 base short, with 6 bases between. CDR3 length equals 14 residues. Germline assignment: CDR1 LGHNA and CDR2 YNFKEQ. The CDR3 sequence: CASSQEQGNTEAFF. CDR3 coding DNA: TGTGCCAGCAGCCAAGAACAGGGGAACACTGAAGCTTTCTTT.

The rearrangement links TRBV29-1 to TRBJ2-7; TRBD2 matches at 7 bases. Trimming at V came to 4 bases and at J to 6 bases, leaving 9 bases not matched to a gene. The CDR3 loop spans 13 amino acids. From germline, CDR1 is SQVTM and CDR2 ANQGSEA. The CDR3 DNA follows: TGCAGCGTTGGTTCGGGGGGTCCTCGCGAGCAGTACTTC. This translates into CSVGSGGPREQYF.

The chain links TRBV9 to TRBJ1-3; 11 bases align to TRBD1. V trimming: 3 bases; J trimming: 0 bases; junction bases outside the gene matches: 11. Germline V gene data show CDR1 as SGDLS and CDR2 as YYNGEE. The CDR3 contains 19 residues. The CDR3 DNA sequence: TGTGCCAGCAGCGAACCCGGGGGGGACAGGGGGATCTCTGGAAACACCATATATTTT. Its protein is CASSEPGGDRGISGNTIYF.